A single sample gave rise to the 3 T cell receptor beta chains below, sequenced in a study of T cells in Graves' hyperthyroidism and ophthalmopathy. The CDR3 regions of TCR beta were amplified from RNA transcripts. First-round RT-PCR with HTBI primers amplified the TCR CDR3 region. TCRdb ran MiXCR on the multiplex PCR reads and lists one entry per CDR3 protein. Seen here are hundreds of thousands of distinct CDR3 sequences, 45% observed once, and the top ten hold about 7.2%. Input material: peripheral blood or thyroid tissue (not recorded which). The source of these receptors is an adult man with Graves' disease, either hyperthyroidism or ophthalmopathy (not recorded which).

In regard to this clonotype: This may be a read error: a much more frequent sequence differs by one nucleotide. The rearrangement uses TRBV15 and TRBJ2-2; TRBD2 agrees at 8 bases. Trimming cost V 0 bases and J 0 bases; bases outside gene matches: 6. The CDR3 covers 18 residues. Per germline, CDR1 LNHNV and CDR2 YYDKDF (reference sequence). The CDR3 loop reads CATSRDDSGMANTGELFF. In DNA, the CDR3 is TGTGCCACCAGCAGAGATGATAGCGGGATGGCGAACACCGGGGAGCTGTTTTTT.

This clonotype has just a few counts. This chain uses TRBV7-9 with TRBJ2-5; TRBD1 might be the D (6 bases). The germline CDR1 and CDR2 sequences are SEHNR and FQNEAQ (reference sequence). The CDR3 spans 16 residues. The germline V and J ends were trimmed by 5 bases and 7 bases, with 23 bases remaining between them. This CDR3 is CASSTQNMGQLGTQYF. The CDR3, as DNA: TGTGCCAGCAGCACCCAAAATATGGGACAACTGGGGACCCAGTACTTC.

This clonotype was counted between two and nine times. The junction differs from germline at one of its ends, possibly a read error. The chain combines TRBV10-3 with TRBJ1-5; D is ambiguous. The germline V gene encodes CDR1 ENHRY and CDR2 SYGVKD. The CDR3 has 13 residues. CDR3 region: CASSYAAHQPQHF. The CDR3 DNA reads TGTGCCAGCAGTTACGCAGCCCATCAGCCCCAGCATTTT.